This passage covers 26 T cell receptor beta chains from one sample sequenced in a study of CD8 T cells in ankylosing spondylitis. Study-level findings and limits: Characteristic, it appeared, of ankylosing spondylitis blood was a TCR beta motif of seven or eight highly homologous variants.

No antigen is known for these receptors. TCRdb reprocessed the 5' RACE reads via MiXCR and lists one record per CDR3 protein. The sample contains about 540,000 distinct CDR3 sequences, about 13% of which appear only once. Sequencing was done on a sample of blood, either unsorted or a sorted T cell fraction (not recorded which). The receptors derive from a male donor with ankylosing spondylitis.

The chain recombines TRBV3-1 with TRBJ2-1; 13 positions agree with TRBD2. Unmatched junction bases numbered 4, after V lost 2 bases and J lost 6 bases. The CDR3 runs 16 residues. Germline V lookup: CDR1 LGHDT, CDR2 YNNKEL (reference sequence). The CDR3 sequence is CASSQYTSGRANEQFF. The CDR3 DNA is TGTGCCAGCAGCCAATATACTAGCGGGAGGGCCAATGAGCAGTTCTTC.

The chain couples TRBV9 to TRBJ1-1, with D perhaps TRBD1 (5 bases). The V end lost 5 bases, the J end lost 3 bases, and 23 bases lay between the germline ends. This CDR3 has 17 residues. Looked up from germline, CDR1 is SGDLS and CDR2 is YYNGEE. DNA for the CDR3: TGTGCCAGCAGAGACACGATCGACAGTGTGTGGGACACTGAAGCTTTCTTT. Translated: CASRDTIDSVWDTEAFF.

This clonotype was seen more than once but under ten times. The V gene is TRBV3-1, the J gene TRBJ2-2; weak D call: TRBD1 (5 bases). The CDR3 runs to 14 residues. Trimming cost V 3 bases and J 5 bases, with 10 bases left between them. CDR1 LGHDT and CDR2 YNNKEL come from the germline V gene (reference sequence). CDR3 sequence reads: CASSHARATGELFF. CDR3 nucleotides: TGTGCCAGCAGCCATGCCAGGGCAACCGGGGAGCTGTTTTTT.

This clonotype came up a few times. This chain links TRBV5-1 with TRBJ2-7; D is possibly TRBD1 or TRBD2 (5 bases each). V shed 0 bases and J shed 0 bases, with 10 bases lying between them. The CDR3 consists of 15 residues. Germline lookup yields CDR1 SGHRS and CDR2 YFSETQ. In nucleotides, the CDR3 is TGCGCCAGCAGCTTGGATGGGGGAGTCTCCTACGAGCAGTACTTC. Its translation: CASSLDGGVSYEQYF.

The rearrangement links TRBV9 to TRBJ2-1; no clear D gene. The CDR3 totals 12 residues. The germline gives CDR1 SGDLS, CDR2 YYNGEE. Trimming shortened V by 4 bases and J by 9 bases, and 11 bases separated the two germline ends. DNA for the CDR3: TGTGCCAGCAGCTACCGCCCGAGTGAGCAGTTCTTC. The encoded protein is CASSYRPSEQFF.

This chain connects TRBV30 to TRBJ2-2, with 8 bases that match TRBD1. V dropped 3 bases and J dropped 4; count of bases not matched to a gene: 4. The CDR3 runs to 14 residues. Germline CDR1 and CDR2: GTSNPN and SVGIG (reference sequence). This chain's CDR3 is CAWRQQGGTGELFF. The CDR3 DNA reads as TGTGCCTGGAGACAACAGGGGGGCACCGGGGAGCTGTTTTTT.

This chain joins TRBV24-1 and TRBJ2-1, with 8 bases identical to TRBD1. The trim removed 2 bases at V and 3 bases at J, leaving 5 bases unmatched. The CDR3 extends over 16 amino acids. Germline V gives CDR1 KGHDR, CDR2 SFDVKD. The CDR3 bases are TGTGCCACCAGTGATTCCGACAGGGGAGTCTACAATGAGCAGTTCTTC. Its translation is CATSDSDRGVYNEQFF.

This clonotype was picked up a small number of times. The chain recombines TRBV20-1 with TRBJ1-1; no clear D gene. Trimming removed 2 bases from V and 1 base from J, with 5 bases in between. CDR3 length: 12 residues. In germline, CDR1 is DFQATT, CDR2 SNEGSKA (reference sequence). This chain's CDR3 is CSARPANTEAFF. The DNA of the CDR3 is TGCAGTGCTAGACCGGCGAACACTGAAGCTTTCTTT.

This clonotype was recorded at least ten times. V is TRBV12-3 or TRBV12-4 and J is TRBJ2-4, with D perhaps TRBD1 or TRBD2 (6 bases each). Deletions cut 7 bases from V and 7 bases from J, with 20 bases between. The CDR3 contains 15 residues. CDR3 in amino acids: CASKFMWGAENIQYF. The CDR3 DNA follows: TGTGCCAGCAAATTCATGTGGGGGGCGGAGAACATTCAGTACTTC.

This clonotype has just a few counts. The chain recombines TRBV10-1 with TRBJ2-5; D gene uncertain. Germline V gene lookup returns CDR1 WNHNN and CDR2 SYGVQD (reference sequence). The CDR3 is made up of 14 amino acids. The V end lost 4 bases, the J end lost 2 bases, and 11 bases lay between the germline ends. This CDR3 is CASSADVVQETQYF. CDR3 coding DNA: TGCGCCAGCAGTGCTGACGTCGTTCAAGAGACCCAGTACTTC.

The chain links TRBV7-7 to TRBJ1-1, with D hard to call. Germline V CDR1 and CDR2: SSHAT, FNYEAQ (reference sequence). The CDR3 runs to 13 residues. V lost 5 bases, J lost 1 base, and 8 bases lay in between. The CDR3 nucleotides are TGTGCCAGCAGCCTACAGAAGAACACTGAAGCTTTCTTT. Amino acid sequence: CASSLQKNTEAFF.

This clonotype was recorded at least ten times. The chain links TRBV24-1 to TRBJ2-3, with D possibly TRBD2 on 6 matching bases. Trimming pared 3 bases from V and 2 bases from J, leaving 8 bases between. The CDR3 covers 14 residues. Germline CDR1 reads KGHDR; CDR2 reads SFDVKD. The CDR3 DNA reads TGTGCCACCAGTGATGGAGGGATCACAGATACGCAGTATTTT. Its protein is CATSDGGITDTQYF.

This clonotype was seen only a few times. The chain links TRBV27 to TRBJ2-2; TRBD2 might be the D (6 bases). Germline values: CDR1 MNHEY, CDR2 SMNVEV (reference sequence). The CDR3 extends over 15 amino acids. Deletions cut 7 bases from V and 5 bases from J, with 17 bases between. The DNA for the CDR3 is TGTGCCAGCAAGATAAACGGGGGTGAAACCGGGGAGCTGTTTTTT. Amino acid sequence: CASKINGGETGELFF.

The rearrangement joins TRBV9 to TRBJ1-2; D may be TRBD1 (5 bases). The CDR3 is 11 amino acids. The ends were cut back, 5 bases at V and 8 bases at J, with 10 bases in the middle. The V gene's germline CDR1 is SGDLS and CDR2 YYNGEE. CDR3 coding DNA: TGTGCCAGCAGGCAGGGTCACGGCTACACCTTC. This gives the protein CASRQGHGYTF.

This clonotype was detected ten times or more. The chain couples TRBV20-1 to TRBJ2-5; D remains ambiguous. The CDR3 totals 10 residues. Germline values: CDR1 DFQATT, CDR2 SNEGSKA (reference sequence). The V end lost 2 bases, the J end lost 2 bases, and 0 bases lay between the germline ends. The CDR3 nucleotides are TGCAGTGCTAGACAAGAGACCCAGTACTTC. The encoded protein is CSARQETQYF.

V and J are TRBV20-1 and TRBJ1-1, with a tentative D call TRBD1 (5 bases). This CDR3 is 11 amino acids long. Germline V CDR1 and CDR2: DFQATT, SNEGSKA (reference sequence). The V gene lost 6 bases and the J gene lost 6 bases, with 11 bases spanning the gap. The CDR3 sequence: CSAAGPAEAFF. In DNA, the CDR3 is TGCAGTGCGGCGGGACCGGCTGAAGCTTTCTTT.

This clonotype was found many times. The chain combines TRBV5-1 with TRBJ2-2, with TRBD2 matching 11 bases. CDR3 length: 15 residues. CDR1 is SGHRS, CDR2 YFSETQ, per germline. J was trimmed by 6 bases and V by 4 bases; bases with no gene match: 5. CDR3 coding DNA: TGCGCCAGCAGCCCACTAGCGGGAGTCCCCGGGGAGCTGTTTTTT. Its protein product is CASSPLAGVPGELFF.

This rearrangement joins TRBV7-9 to TRBJ1-1, with a possible D match to TRBD1 (6 bases). This CDR3 spans 15 amino acids. CDR1 SEHNR and CDR2 FQNEAQ come from the germline V gene (reference sequence). Trimming removed 3 bases at V and 4 bases at J, with 15 bases between. CDR3 loop: CASSLGRGEGTEAFF. CDR3 coding DNA: TGTGCCAGCAGCTTGGGCAGGGGAGAGGGCACTGAAGCTTTCTTT.

The chain has TRBV7-8 and TRBJ2-5; TRBD1 matches 9 bases. In germline, CDR1 is SGHVS, CDR2 FQNEAQ. The trim removed 3 bases at V and 5 bases at J, leaving 10 bases unmatched. The CDR3 loop spans 16 amino acids. The CDR3 protein is CASSFEPQGAWETQYF. The CDR3 DNA reads as TGTGCCAGCAGCTTTGAGCCACAGGGGGCTTGGGAGACCCAGTACTTC.

This chain links TRBV7-2 with TRBJ1-2; TRBD1 is a possible D gene (6 bases). The V and J ends lost 2 bases and 6 bases respectively, with 10 bases between them. This CDR3 has 13 residues. Germline V gene sequence: CDR1 SGHTA, CDR2 FQGNSA. CDR3 nucleotides: TGTGCCAGCAGCTTAAACAGGGAGGATGGCTACACCTTC. It codes for CASSLNREDGYTF. Full variable domain (outside the CDR3, taken from reference TRBV7-2 and TRBJ1-2): GAGVSQSPSNKVTEKGKDVELRCDPISGHTALYWYRQSLGQGLEFLIYFQGNSAPDKSGLPSDRFSAERTGGSVSTLTIQRTQQEDSAVYLCASSLNREDGYTFGSGTRLTVV.

The rearrangement joins TRBV2 to TRBJ2-7; D call uncertain. This CDR3 has 12 amino acids. V gave up 6 bases and J gave up 3 bases, with 9 bases separating them. Germline values: CDR1 SNHLY, CDR2 FYNNEI. DNA for the CDR3: TGTGCCAGCAGGCCCCCCAGCTACGAGCAGTACGTC. This translates into CASRPPSYEQYV.

There are a few counts of this clonotype. This chain links TRBV12-3 or TRBV12-4 with TRBJ1-5, with 9 bases that match TRBD1. The CDR3 has 13 residues. With V trimmed by 4 bases and J by 6 bases, 1 base remained unmatched. The CDR3 DNA reads TGTGCCAGCAGTTGGGACAGGGTTCAGCCCCAGCATTTT. It encodes CASSWDRVQPQHF.

The CDR3 spells CSARGGRTDSPLHF. Written as DNA, the CDR3 is TGCAGTGCTAGGGGGGGGCGGACGGACTCACCCCTCCACTTT. V is TRBV20-1 and J is TRBJ1-6, with D tentatively TRBD1 (6 bases). Germline V lookup: CDR1 DFQATT, CDR2 SNEGSKA (reference sequence). The ends were cut back, 3 bases at V and 10 bases at J, with 16 bases in the middle. The CDR3 contains 14 residues.

The J gene is TRBJ2-1, the V gene TRBV5-5; no clear D. The CDR3 spans 14 residues. Germline V gene data show CDR1 as SGHKS and CDR2 as YYEKEE (reference sequence). V was shortened by 4 bases and J by 7 bases, with 15 bases between the two germline ends. DNA of the CDR3: TGTGCCAGCAGCCCGGGCCGATTTAAGAATGAGCAGTTCTTC. Protein sequence: CASSPGRFKNEQFF.

This clonotype was seen at least ten times. The chain employs TRBV11-2 and TRBJ2-3, with D possibly matching TRBD2 (5 bases). With 8 bases removed from V and 4 bases from J, the gap between germline ends came to 7 bases. The CDR3 has 11 residues. The germline gives CDR1 SGHAT, CDR2 FQNNGV. The CDR3 bases are TGTGCCAGCCGAGCGGCAGATACGCAGTATTTT. Translation gives CASRAADTQYF.

The genes are TRBV19 and TRBJ1-2; D gene unclear. This CDR3 region has 13 residues. Germline loops: CDR1 LNHDA, CDR2 SQIVND (reference sequence). Deletions cut 3 bases from V and 3 bases from J, with 8 bases between. CDR3 in amino acids: CASSMWTDYGYTF. The CDR3 region has the DNA TGTGCCAGTAGTATGTGGACCGACTATGGCTACACCTTC. Full variable domain (rest looked up from reference TRBV19 and TRBJ1-2): DGGITQSPKYLFRKEGQNVTLSCEQNLNHDAMYWYRQDPGQGLRLIYYSQIVNDFQKGDIAEGYSVSREKKESFPLTVTSAQKNPTAFYLCASSMWTDYGYTFGSGTRLTVV.